These T cell receptor beta chains were read from a single sample in a study of T-cell memory formation after mild COVID-19. TCRdb fed the 5' RACE reads into MiXCR, producing one record per CDR3 protein. This table holds approximately 400,000 distinct CDR3 sequences, approximately 24% found once. Specimen: PBMCs or a T cell subset sorted from them (not recorded which). The receptor source for this set is an adult woman who had mild COVID-19 (a few samples of this study predate the infection). Cell type and time point are not known. Both conserved end residues are part of each CDR3. A D gene is named only where the DNA matches it firmly. Size is omitted from some rows. Given values are once, few, many or a class for expanded clones.

j_call: TRBJ1-4; clone_size: many; v_call: TRBV7-8; d_call: -; cdr3_aa: CASSFNREKLFF; cdr3_nt: TGTGCCAGCAGCTTTAACAGAGAAAAACTGTTTTTT
j_call: TRBJ2-1; clone_size: -; v_call: TRBV10-3; d_call: -; cdr3_aa: CAISELETGTPGQFF; cdr3_nt: TGTGCCATCAGTGAGCTCGAAACGGGGACCCCGGGGCAGTTCTTC
j_call: TRBJ1-2; clone_size: -; v_call: TRBV11-1; d_call: -; cdr3_aa: CASSPPGLLNYGYTF; cdr3_nt: TGTGCCAGCAGCCCGCCGGGATTACTTAACTATGGCTACACCTTC
j_call: TRBJ2-2; clone_size: few; v_call: TRBV7-3; d_call: -; cdr3_aa: CASSFPPVGELFF; cdr3_nt: TGTGCCAGCAGCTTTCCCCCCGTCGGGGAGCTGTTTTTT
j_call: TRBJ2-5; clone_size: -; v_call: TRBV4-2; d_call: -; cdr3_aa: CASSQEGYWVQETQYF; cdr3_nt: TGTGCCAGCAGCCAAGAGGGATATTGGGTGCAAGAGACCCAGTACTTC
j_call: TRBJ1-3; clone_size: -; v_call: TRBV6-5; d_call: -; cdr3_aa: CASSGTYGNTIYF; cdr3_nt: TGTGCCAGCAGTGGGACATATGGAAACACCATATATTTT
j_call: TRBJ2-5; clone_size: -; v_call: TRBV9; d_call: -; cdr3_aa: CASSVDLGETQYF; cdr3_nt: TGTGCCAGCAGCGTGGACCTTGGGGAGACCCAGTACTTC
j_call: TRBJ2-7; clone_size: few; v_call: TRBV2; d_call: -; cdr3_aa: CASRAYLGGYEQYF; cdr3_nt: TGTGCCAGCAGAGCATACCTCGGAGGCTACGAGCAGTACTTC
j_call: TRBJ2-1; clone_size: once; v_call: TRBV6-2/TRBV6-3; d_call: -; cdr3_aa: CASTSGTLRRNEQFF; cdr3_nt: TGTGCCAGCACCTCCGGGACCTTACGTCGGAATGAGCAGTTCTTC
j_call: TRBJ2-1; clone_size: -; v_call: TRBV7-2; d_call: -; cdr3_aa: CASSASVSSYNEQFF; cdr3_nt: TGTGCCAGCAGCGCCTCGGTAAGCTCCTACAATGAGCAGTTCTTC
j_call: TRBJ2-6; clone_size: -; v_call: TRBV19; d_call: TRBD2; cdr3_aa: CASSLGGVGANVLTF; cdr3_nt: TGTGCCAGTAGCCTCGGGGGGGTTGGGGCCAACGTCCTGACTTTC
j_call: TRBJ2-3; clone_size: few; v_call: TRBV29-1; d_call: -; cdr3_aa: CSVGGSPRTDTQYF; cdr3_nt: TGCAGCGTGGGTGGTAGTCCGCGCACAGATACGCAGTATTTT
j_call: TRBJ2-7; clone_size: few; v_call: TRBV19; d_call: -; cdr3_aa: CASSTWGPYEQYF; cdr3_nt: TGTGCCAGTTCCACATGGGGCCCGTACGAGCAGTACTTC
j_call: TRBJ2-1; clone_size: few; v_call: TRBV7-6; d_call: -; cdr3_aa: CASSLARTAGYNEQFF; cdr3_nt: TGTGCCAGCAGCTTAGCGCGGACAGCCGGCTACAATGAGCAGTTCTTC
j_call: TRBJ1-2; clone_size: few; v_call: TRBV7-2; d_call: -; cdr3_aa: CASSLALQQNYGYTF; cdr3_nt: TGTGCCAGCAGCTTAGCGCTTCAACAGAACTATGGCTACACCTTC
j_call: TRBJ2-3; clone_size: many; v_call: TRBV7-9; d_call: -; cdr3_aa: CASSLGPTDTQYF; cdr3_nt: TGTGCCAGCAGCTTGGGGCCCACAGATACGCAGTATTTT
j_call: TRBJ1-1; clone_size: -; v_call: TRBV7-2; d_call: -; cdr3_aa: CASSHGNGGTEAFF; cdr3_nt: TGTGCCAGCAGCCATGGAAACGGCGGCACTGAAGCTTTCTTT
j_call: TRBJ2-1; clone_size: -; v_call: TRBV9; d_call: -; cdr3_aa: CASSAFPRRVYNEQFF; cdr3_nt: TGTGCCAGCAGCGCCTTTCCGAGGCGGGTCTACAATGAGCAGTTCTTC
j_call: TRBJ1-5; clone_size: -; v_call: TRBV5-5; d_call: TRBD1; cdr3_aa: CASSVTGFSNQPQHF; cdr3_nt: TGTGCCAGCAGCGTGACAGGGTTTAGCAATCAGCCCCAGCATTTT
j_call: TRBJ2-5; clone_size: few; v_call: TRBV29-1; d_call: TRBD2; cdr3_aa: CSVAGVGETQYF; cdr3_nt: TGCAGCGTAGCGGGAGTTGGAGAGACCCAGTACTTC
j_call: TRBJ2-3; clone_size: many; v_call: TRBV7-3; d_call: TRBD2; cdr3_aa: CASSLNGGTSTDTQYF; cdr3_nt: TGTGCCAGCAGCCTCAACGGGGGGACTAGCACAGATACGCAGTATTTT
j_call: TRBJ1-5; clone_size: few; v_call: TRBV18; d_call: TRBD1; cdr3_aa: CASSLRTGGRQPQHF; cdr3_nt: TGTGCCAGCTCACTTCGGACAGGGGGCAGGCAGCCCCAGCATTTT
j_call: TRBJ2-5; clone_size: few; v_call: TRBV20-1; d_call: TRBD1; cdr3_aa: CSARDRGQETQYF; cdr3_nt: TGCAGTGCTAGGGACAGGGGGCAAGAGACCCAGTACTTC
j_call: TRBJ2-7; clone_size: few; v_call: TRBV9; d_call: -; cdr3_aa: CASSVEPEAYEQYF; cdr3_nt: TGTGCCAGCAGCGTTGAGCCGGAGGCCTACGAGCAGTACTTC
j_call: TRBJ2-7; clone_size: -; v_call: TRBV11-3; d_call: TRBD2; cdr3_aa: CASSPGLRLAGGRYSSYEQYF; cdr3_nt: TGTGCCAGCAGCCCAGGACTTAGACTAGCGGGAGGCCGATATAGCTCCTACGAGCAGTACTTC